A single sample is the source of the 30 T cell receptor beta chains below, sequenced in a study of T cell clones after liver transplantation. Method: immunoSEQ multiplex PCR; TCRdb's copy keeps in-frame clones and lacks some. Of approximately 50,000 clones in the sample, 55% to 85% were seen once. The sequencing used CD4+ T cells from blood, collected less than 70 months after liver transplant. The receptors derive from a human patient who received a liver transplant. Some of the T cells might come from the graft donor.

Sample share makes this clone medium-sized. The chain couples TRBV9 to TRBJ1-2, with a possible D match to TRBD1 (6 bases). Germline V gene sequence: CDR1 SGDLS, CDR2 YYNGEE. This CDR3 contains 15 residues. V shed 3 bases and J shed 4 bases, with 16 bases lying between them. CDR3 in DNA: TGTGCCAGCAGCGAGGGGGAGGGAACGGGCTATGGCTACACCTTC. Amino acids: CASSEGEGTGYGYTF.

In its sample, this clone was seen a few times. This chain links TRBV10-3 with TRBJ2-7, with 8 positions matching TRBD1. Losses at the gene ends were 8 bases for V and 6 bases for J; bases not matched to a gene: 6. This CDR3 has 12 amino acids. CDR1 and CDR2 (germline): ENHRY, SYGVKD. This chain's CDR3 is CAIEGQGTEQYF. CDR3 sequence (DNA): TGTGCCATCGAAGGACAGGGTACCGAGCAGTACTTC.

This sequence joins TRBV28 and TRBJ1-5, with TRBD1 matching over 8 bases. The CDR3 length is 14 residues. Unmatched junction bases numbered 3, after V lost 3 bases and J lost 5 bases. Germline CDR1 and CDR2: MDHEN and SYDVKM. CDR3 residues: CASSFDRGYQPQHF. CDR3 DNA sequence: TGTGCCAGCAGTTTTGACAGGGGTTATCAGCCCCAGCATTTT.

The J gene is TRBJ1-1, the V gene TRBV5-8; possibly TRBD1 for D (6 bases). The CDR3 loop spans 18 amino acids. V lost 0 bases and J 0 bases, leaving 18 bases between the germline ends. The germline V gene has CDR1 SGHTS and CDR2 YDEGEE. Written as DNA, the CDR3 is TGTGCCAGCAGCTTGGGCTGGGGGGGCCGGGGTATGAACACTGAAGCTTTCTTT. Translating gives CASSLGWGGRGMNTEAFF.

This sequence joins TRBV11-2 and TRBJ2-7; 7 bases agree with TRBD2. The CDR3 loop spans 15 amino acids. J was trimmed by 1 base and V by 4 bases; bases with no gene match: 7. Germline V lookup: CDR1 SGHAT, CDR2 FQNNGV. The CDR3 sequence is CASSSLGGASYEQYF. The CDR3 nucleotides are TGTGCCAGCAGCTCCCTGGGAGGGGCTTCCTACGAGCAGTACTTC.

This rearrangement joins TRBV18 to TRBJ2-5; 8 positions agree with TRBD2. The CDR3 loop spans 14 amino acids. Germline-derived CDR1 and CDR2 are KGHSH and LQKENI. After removal of 3 bases from V and 4 bases from J, the junction contained 4 bases not matched to a gene. CDR3 sequence reads: CASSPDGGGETQYF. In DNA form, the CDR3 reads TGTGCCAGCTCACCTGACGGGGGGGGAGAGACCCAGTACTTC.

V and J are TRBV30 and TRBJ1-5; D remains unclear. CDR3 size: 14 residues. V lost 1 base and J 3 bases, leaving 10 bases between the germline ends. Germline V gene data show CDR1 as GTSNPN and CDR2 as SVGIG (reference sequence). CDR3 amino acids: CAWSGDTNNQPQHF. In DNA, the CDR3 is TGTGCCTGGAGTGGAGACACCAACAATCAGCCCCAGCATTTT.

The chain joins TRBV7-3 to TRBJ2-3, with D perhaps TRBD2 (5 bases). In germline, CDR1 is SGHTA, CDR2 FQGTGA. V shed 6 bases and J shed 6 bases, with 19 bases lying between them. The CDR3 length is 15 residues. The CDR3 sequence: CASSSNSGGGDTQYF. The DNA for the CDR3 is TGTGCCAGCAGTTCAAACAGCGGTGGTGGGGATACGCAGTATTTT.

In DNA form, the CDR3 reads TGTGCCAGCTCACCAAGAGGACAGGGGGCCGGGGAGCTGTTTTTT. Its protein is CASSPRGQGAGELFF. The gene calls are TRBV18 and TRBJ2-2, with TRBD1 matching over 10 bases. This CDR3 has 15 amino acids. CDR1 KGHSH and CDR2 LQKENI come from the germline V gene. V shed 2 bases and J 6 bases; nucleotides not matched to a gene: 3.

The V and J genes are TRBV20-1 and TRBJ2-1; D not resolved. CDR1 is DFQATT and CDR2 is SNEGSKA in the germline V gene (reference sequence). The length of the CDR3 is 11 residues. V lost 3 bases and J 10 bases, leaving 10 bases between the germline ends. The CDR3 loop is CSASLPAEQFF. The CDR3 bases are TGCAGTGCTAGTCTTCCAGCCGAGCAGTTCTTC.

This chain connects TRBV5-1 to TRBJ2-3; D gene uncertain. V was pared by 0 bases and J by 2 bases, with 7 bases between. Germline V gives CDR1 SGHRS, CDR2 YFSETQ. The CDR3 has 14 amino acids. CDR3 bases: TGCGCCAGCAGCTTGGCTCTTCTCACAGATACGCAGTATTTT. It encodes CASSLALLTDTQYF. The whole variable domain, remainder taken from reference TRBV5-1 and TRBJ2-3, is KAGVTQTPRYLIKTRGQQVTLSCSPISGHRSVSWYQQTPGQGLQFLFEYFSETQRNKGNFPGRFSGRQFSNSRSEMNVSTLELGDSALYLCASSLALLTDTQYFGPGTRLTVL.

V is TRBV2 and J is TRBJ2-2, with unresolved D. The CDR3 sequence is 13 residues long. CDR1 SNHLY and CDR2 FYNNEI come from the germline V gene. V lost 5 bases and J lost 6, with 10 bases in between. The CDR3 DNA reads as TGTGCCAGCAGTCCCCCCGCCTCCGGGGAGCTGTTTTTT. Protein product: CASSPPASGELFF.

The chain recombines TRBV9 with TRBJ1-2, with D tentatively TRBD1 (5 bases). Trimming stripped 0 bases from V and 2 bases from J, with 14 bases between. This CDR3 has 16 residues. CDR1 and CDR2 from the germline V gene are SGDLS and YYNGEE. The CDR3 bases are TGTGCCAGCAGCGTAGCCCCGGGACGGCAGAACTATGGCTACACCTTC. Its protein is CASSVAPGRQNYGYTF.

The chain joins TRBV7-2 to TRBJ1-6; 8 bases match TRBD1. The length of the CDR3 is 15 residues. V shed 2 bases, J shed 5 bases, and the junction held 2 bases outside the gene matches. Germline V gene data show CDR1 as SGHTA and CDR2 as FQGNSA. The CDR3 nucleotides read TGTGCCAGCAGCTTAAGGGGACAGGATAATTCACCCCTCCACTTT. This sequence encodes CASSLRGQDNSPLHF.

The chain recombines TRBV11-2 with TRBJ2-7, with D possibly being TRBD2 (5 bases). This CDR3 has 11 residues. In germline, CDR1 is SGHAT, CDR2 FQNNGV. V was shortened by 6 bases and J by 7 bases, with 10 bases between the two germline ends. The CDR3 coding sequence is TGTGCCAGCAGGGTTGGGGAGGAGCAGTACTTC. This sequence encodes CASRVGEEQYF.

The rearrangement joins TRBV7-9 to TRBJ1-1, with D tentatively TRBD1 (6 bases). This CDR3 is 13 amino acids long. Germline-derived CDR1 and CDR2 are SEHNR and FQNEAQ (reference sequence). Trimming left V 3 bases short and J 2 bases short, with 7 bases between. CDR3 DNA: TGTGCCAGCAGCTTGGGGACAAACACTGAAGCTTTCTTT. Amino acids: CASSLGTNTEAFF.

This clone was counted between two and nine times. V and J are TRBV7-8 and TRBJ1-6; D remains ambiguous. CDR1 is SGHVS and CDR2 is FQNEAQ in the germline V gene. V was shortened by 1 base and J by 10 bases, with 17 bases between the two germline ends. The CDR3 spans 16 residues. The CDR3 loop reads CASSLEQLLVGSPLHF. The CDR3 nucleotides read TGTGCCAGCAGCTTAGAACAGCTCTTAGTCGGGTCACCCCTCCACTTT.

The V and J genes are TRBV4-1 and TRBJ2-1, with TRBD1 identical over 9 bases. Trimming removed 2 bases from V and 9 bases from J; junction bases left unmatched: 8. This CDR3 is 15 amino acids long. Germline values: CDR1 MGHRA, CDR2 YSYEKL. The CDR3 sequence: CASSQLPGQGGEQFF. The CDR3, as DNA: TGCGCCAGCAGCCAACTCCCGGGACAGGGAGGTGAGCAGTTCTTC.

This clone appeared a single time. This sequence joins TRBV19 and TRBJ2-1; the D gene is possibly TRBD2 (5 bases). This CDR3 has 18 residues. Trimming cost V 10 bases and J 6 bases, with 31 bases left between them. Germline V gene data show CDR1 as LNHDA and CDR2 as SQIVND (reference sequence). CDR3 in DNA: TGTGCCACCTCATTGCGGGCCCAAGCGAGGCGAGCTATCAATGAGCAGTTCTTC. Its protein is CATSLRAQARRAINEQFF.

V usage is TRBV6-1 and J usage is TRBJ2-1; D uncertain. Germline values: CDR1 MNHNS, CDR2 SASEGT. V was pared by 7 bases and J by 1 base, with 8 bases between. This CDR3 is built from 13 residues. CDR3: CASTTVSYNEQFF. The CDR3 bases are TGTGCCAGCACTACAGTGTCCTACAATGAGCAGTTCTTC.

The chain links TRBV6-1 to TRBJ1-1, with 7 bases aligning to TRBD1. The CDR3 has 18 amino acids. With 4 bases clipped from V and 6 bases from J, the junction kept 20 bases outside the gene matches. Looked up from germline, CDR1 is MNHNS and CDR2 is SASEGT. The chain's CDR3 is CASSALTIRTGVLAEAFF. CDR3 nucleotides: TGTGCCAGCAGTGCCCTAACCATCAGAACAGGGGTTTTGGCTGAAGCTTTCTTT.

The chain has TRBV7-2 and TRBJ1-5; D is possibly TRBD1 (5 bases). The germline V and J ends were trimmed by 5 bases and 12 bases, with 17 bases remaining between them. The CDR3 consists of 13 residues. Germline V lookup: CDR1 SGHTA, CDR2 FQGNSA. CDR3 nucleotides: TGTGCCAGCAGCCCCCCAAAAGCCAGGGACCAGCATTTT. Translation gives CASSPPKARDQHF.

This chain links TRBV10-3 with TRBJ2-3; perhaps TRBD1 as D (6 bases). The CDR3 totals 17 residues. In germline, CDR1 is ENHRY, CDR2 SYGVKD. Trimming removed 5 bases at V and 4 bases at J, with 22 bases between. CDR3 in amino acids: CAISPTRPDRNADTQYF. As DNA, the CDR3 is TGTGCCATCAGTCCTACCCGACCCGACAGGAACGCAGATACGCAGTATTTT.

J is TRBJ2-5 and V is TRBV6-6; the D gene is possibly TRBD2 (7 bases). Trimming took 2 bases from V and 5 from J, leaving 12 bases between them. This CDR3 region has 14 residues. Looked up from germline, CDR1 is MNHNY and CDR2 is SVGAGI (reference sequence). The CDR3: CASSYGGGGETQYF. CDR3 nucleotide sequence: TGTGCCAGCAGTTACGGCGGGGGCGGGGAGACCCAGTACTTC.

The chain links TRBV9 to TRBJ2-1; TRBD2 matches at 8 bases. With V trimmed by 0 bases and J by 0 bases, 5 bases remained unmatched. The CDR3 length is 17 residues. Germline lookup yields CDR1 SGDLS and CDR2 YYNGEE. CDR3 sequence reads: CASSVDSGASSYNEQFF. The CDR3 DNA is TGTGCCAGCAGCGTAGATAGCGGGGCAAGCTCCTACAATGAGCAGTTCTTC.

The chain couples TRBV6-1 to TRBJ1-4; D not certain. Germline V gene data show CDR1 as MNHNS and CDR2 as SASEGT. CDR3 length: 15 amino acids. The V end was cut by 5 bases, the J end by 7 bases, with 17 bases between. The CDR3 spells CASSPRQAGGEKLFF. The CDR3 nucleotides read TGTGCCAGCAGTCCTCGACAAGCCGGCGGTGAAAAACTGTTTTTT.

The chain has TRBV20-1 and TRBJ1-2, with D possibly matching TRBD1 (5 bases). The CDR3 sequence is 11 residues long. CDR1 and CDR2 from the germline V gene are DFQATT and SNEGSKA (reference sequence). V was pared by 5 bases and J by 2 bases, with 6 bases between. The CDR3 bases are TGCAGTGCTTCAGGGAACTATGGCTACACCTTC. This translates into CSASGNYGYTF.

The chain couples TRBV6-1 to TRBJ1-5, with D perhaps TRBD1 (6 bases). V shed 7 bases and J shed 5 bases, with 6 bases lying between them. This CDR3 is 11 amino acids long. Germline CDR1 and CDR2: MNHNS and SASEGT. The CDR3 is CASKGDQPQHF. DNA of the CDR3: TGTGCCAGCAAGGGGGATCAGCCCCAGCATTTT.

This clone was found once. The CDR3 coding sequence is TGTGCCAGCAGTTCCTACAACAGGGATGTAAATCAGCCCCAGCATTTT. Encoded protein: CASSSYNRDVNQPQHF. The chain is built from TRBV28 and TRBJ1-5; a weak D match, TRBD1 (6 bases). The germline V gene has CDR1 MDHEN and CDR2 SYDVKM. V lost 4 bases to trimming and J lost 4 bases, with 17 bases between them. The CDR3 extends over 16 amino acids.

The CDR3 DNA sequence: TGTGCCAGCAGCCCGGGAGCCTACGAGCAGTACTTC. The encoded protein is CASSPGAYEQYF. This chain connects TRBV28 to TRBJ2-7, with D tentatively TRBD2 (6 bases). The V and J ends lost 6 bases and 2 bases respectively, with 8 bases between them. The CDR3 is 12 amino acids. Germline V gives CDR1 MDHEN, CDR2 SYDVKM.